Listed here is a single TCR beta chain. The count of this clone is one. Its antigen remains undetermined. No much larger clone exists at a distance of one base, and base qualities are not known. The protocol used for the library was the immunoSEQ multiplex PCR assay. What TCRdb holds here is the immuneACCESS table cut down to in-frame rearrangements. Part of the clones is not present; checked against another copy, under half of the missing clones reflect an unresolved V gene, and the others are unexplained. The sample table shows around 84,000 clones, and 90% to 95% are seen once. The biggest ten clones account for 0.25% of the sample. The source of the sample is a study of technical replicates of blood from a few donors listed by TCRdb under 2017. The CDR3 runs 15 amino acids, cysteine and phenylalanine included. Only the CDR3 portion is preserved as DNA: 45 bases, with reading frame beginning at the first base. CDR1 and CDR2 were assigned from the germline V gene as SGHNT and YENEEA. Trimming removed 5 bases from V and 2 bases from J; the gene matches leave 9 bases unexplained.

The V and J genes are TRBV11-3 and TRBJ2-7; TRBD2 agrees with 7 junctional bases. Sequences were obtained from T cells isolated from PBMCs. This receptor was taken from a human donor in good health. In nucleotides, the sequence is TGTGCCAGCAGCCTCCCCGGGGGGTCACCCTACGAGCAGTACTTC. It translates to CASSLPGGSPYEQYF.